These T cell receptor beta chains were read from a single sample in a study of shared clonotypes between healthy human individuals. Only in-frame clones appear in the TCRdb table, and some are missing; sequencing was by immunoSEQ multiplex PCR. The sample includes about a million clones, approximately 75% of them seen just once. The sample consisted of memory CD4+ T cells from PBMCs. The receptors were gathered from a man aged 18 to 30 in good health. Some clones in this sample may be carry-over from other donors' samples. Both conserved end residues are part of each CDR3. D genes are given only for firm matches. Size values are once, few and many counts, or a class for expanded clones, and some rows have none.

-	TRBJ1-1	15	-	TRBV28	CASILGGGRGTEAFF	TGTGCCAGCATCCTAGGTGGGGGGCGGGGCACTGAAGCTTTCTTT
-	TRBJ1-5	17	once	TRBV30	CAWSVGRSLPSNQPQHF	TGTGCCTGGAGTGTCGGACGAAGTTTGCCCAGCAATCAGCCCCAGCATTTT
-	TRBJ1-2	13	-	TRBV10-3	CAITTAANYGYTF	TGTGCCATCACCACGGCAGCAAACTATGGCTACACCTTC
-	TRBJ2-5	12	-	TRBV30	CAWRVRGGTQYF	TGTGCCTGGAGGGTCAGGGGCGGGACCCAGTACTTC
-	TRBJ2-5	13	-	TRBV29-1	CSVEEEASETQYF	TGCAGCGTTGAAGAAGAGGCTAGTGAGACCCAGTACTTC
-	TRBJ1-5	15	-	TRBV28	CASKRGPYSNQPQHF	TGTGCCAGCAAACGGGGCCCATATAGCAATCAGCCCCAGCATTTT
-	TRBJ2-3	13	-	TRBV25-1	CASSARQSDTQYF	TGTGCCAGCAGTGCGAGACAATCAGATACGCAGTATTTT
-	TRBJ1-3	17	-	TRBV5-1	CASSLDLRGSSGNTIYF	TGCGCCAGCAGCTTGGATCTCAGGGGAAGCTCTGGAAACACCATATATTTT
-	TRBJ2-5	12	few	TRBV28	CASQGRGETQYF	TGTGCCAGCCAGGGGAGGGGAGAGACCCAGTACTTC
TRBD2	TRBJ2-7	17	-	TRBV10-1	CASSESSSGRAGDEQYF	TGCGCCAGCAGTGAGTCGAGTAGCGGGAGGGCCGGGGACGAGCAGTACTTC
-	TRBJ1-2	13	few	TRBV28	CASSLQGNQGYTF	TGTGCCAGCAGTTTACAAGGGAACCAGGGCTACACCTTC
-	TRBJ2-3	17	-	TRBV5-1	CASSLAGTSPIVDTQYF	TGCGCCAGCAGCTTGGCCGGGACCTCGCCAATAGTAGATACGCAGTATTTT
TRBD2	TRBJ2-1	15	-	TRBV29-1	CSLRGTSGSGDEQFF	TGCAGCCTGCGAGGGACTAGCGGGAGTGGGGATGAGCAGTTCTTC
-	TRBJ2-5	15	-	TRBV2	CASSGGAGTQETQYF	TGTGCCAGCAGTGGGGGGGCGGGGACGCAAGAGACCCAGTACTTC
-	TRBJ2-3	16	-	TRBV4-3	CASSLGGASSTDTQYF	TGCGCCAGCAGCCTCGGGGGAGCGAGTAGCACAGATACGCAGTATTTT
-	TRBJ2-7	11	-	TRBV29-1	CSVERNYEQYF	TGCAGCGTTGAAAGGAACTACGAGCAGTACTTC
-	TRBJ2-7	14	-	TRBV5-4	CASSPDPSLYEQYF	TGTGCCAGCAGCCCCGATCCTTCCTTATACGAGCAGTACTTC
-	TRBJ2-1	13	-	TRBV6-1	CASGLSSYNEQFF	TGTGCCAGCGGACTAAGCTCCTACAATGAGCAGTTCTTC
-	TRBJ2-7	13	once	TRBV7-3	CASSLASSYEQYF	TGTGCCAGCAGCTTAGCGAGTTCTTACGAGCAGTACTTC
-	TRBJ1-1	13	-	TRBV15	CATSREMNTEAFF	TGTGCCACCAGCAGGGAGATGAACACTGAAGCTTTCTTT
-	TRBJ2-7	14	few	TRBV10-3	CAISGQVSPDEQYF	TGTGCCATCAGTGGTCAGGTCTCTCCTGACGAGCAGTACTTC
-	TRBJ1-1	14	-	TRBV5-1	CASSLERGGTEAFF	TGCGCCAGCAGCTTGGAACGGGGGGGAACTGAAGCTTTCTTT
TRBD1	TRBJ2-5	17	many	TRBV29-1	CSVNRGRFNLEQETQYF	TGCAGCGTGAACAGGGGGCGATTTAATTTGGAGCAAGAGACCCAGTACTTC
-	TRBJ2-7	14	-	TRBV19	CASSQMGGGNEQYF	TGTGCCAGTAGCCAGATGGGGGGCGGAAACGAGCAGTACTTC
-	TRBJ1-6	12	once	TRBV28	CASRAGDSPLHF	TGTGCCAGCAGGGCAGGCGATTCACCCCTCCACTTT
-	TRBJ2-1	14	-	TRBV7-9	CASSGGTSNNEQFF	TGTGCCAGCAGCGGTGGGACCTCAAATAATGAGCAGTTCTTC
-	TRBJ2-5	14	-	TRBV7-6	CASSSYPVQETQYF	TGTGCCAGCAGCTCTTATCCGGTACAAGAGACCCAGTACTTC
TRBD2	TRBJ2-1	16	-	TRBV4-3	CASTRLAGDSYNEQFF	TGCGCCAGCACCCGGTTGGCGGGGGACTCCTACAATGAGCAGTTCTTC
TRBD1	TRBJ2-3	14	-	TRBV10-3	CAISGTGGTDTQYF	TGTGCCATCAGTGGGACAGGGGGCACAGATACGCAGTATTTT
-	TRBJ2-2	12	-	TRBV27	CASSLGLRELFF	TGTGCCAGCAGTTTAGGTCTACGGGAGCTGTTTTTT
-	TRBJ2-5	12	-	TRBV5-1	CASSTPGGTQYF	TGCGCCAGCAGCACCCCAGGTGGGACCCAGTACTTC
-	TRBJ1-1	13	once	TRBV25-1	CASSPGGRWVAFF	TGTGCCAGCAGTCCGGGGGGGCGTTGGGTCGCTTTCTTT
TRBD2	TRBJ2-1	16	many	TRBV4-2	CASSHLAGDKNNEQFF	TGTGCCAGCAGCCACCTAGCGGGAGATAAGAACAATGAGCAGTTCTTC
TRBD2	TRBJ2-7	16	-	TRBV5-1	CASSLVGGSQASEQYF	TGCGCCAGCAGCTTAGTTGGCGGGAGTCAGGCAAGCGAGCAGTACTTC
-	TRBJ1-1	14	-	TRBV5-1	CASSLERGGTEAFF	TGCGCCAGCAGCTTGGAGCGGGGGGGCACTGAAGCTTTCTTT
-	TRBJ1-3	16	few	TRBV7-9	CASSSSRGGSGNTIYF	TGTGCCAGCAGCTCCTCACGGGGGGGATCTGGAAACACCATATATTTT
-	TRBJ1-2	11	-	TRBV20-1	CSAPVAGGYTF	TGCAGTGCACCCGTGGCCGGTGGCTACACCTTC
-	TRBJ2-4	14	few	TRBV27	CASSLNGVLDIQYF	TGTGCCAGCAGTTTAAACGGAGTGTTGGACATTCAGTACTTC
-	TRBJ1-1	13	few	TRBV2	CASYREVDTEAFF	TGTGCCAGCTACAGGGAGGTAGACACTGAAGCTTTCTTT
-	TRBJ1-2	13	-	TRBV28	CASSLTVGSGYTF	TGTGCCAGCAGCCTAACAGTTGGTTCTGGCTACACCTTC
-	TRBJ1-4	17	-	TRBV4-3	CASSQKGQGPTNEKLFF	TGCGCCAGCAGCCAAAAGGGGCAGGGTCCCACTAATGAAAAACTGTTTTTT
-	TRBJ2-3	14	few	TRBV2	CASKKGGRTDTQYF	TGTGCCAGCAAGAAGGGCGGGCGCACAGATACGCAGTATTTT
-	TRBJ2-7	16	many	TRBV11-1	CASRPRGGRGTYEQYF	TGTGCCAGCAGACCAAGAGGGGGACGGGGGACCTACGAGCAGTACTTC
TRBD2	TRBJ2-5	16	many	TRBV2	CASSPGLAGGRETQYF	TGTGCCAGCAGTCCGGGACTAGCGGGAGGACGGGAGACCCAGTACTTC
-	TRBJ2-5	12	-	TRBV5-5	CASSSSHETQYF	TGTGCCAGCAGCTCTTCCCATGAGACCCAGTACTTC